Following are 30 T cell receptor beta chains from one sample sequenced in a study of T cells expressing NK-cell markers. For each CDR3 protein, TCRdb gives one entry from its re-call of the 5' RACE reads, without DNA. The sample includes about 170,000 distinct CDR3 sequences. Sequences were obtained from blood T cells: a sorted CD56 or NKG2C T cell subset, CD4+ or CD8+ T cells, or bulk PBMC T cells (not recorded which). The receptors derive from a man aged 18-70 years in good health.

The V gene is TRBV6-4, the J gene TRBJ2-7; TCRdb returns TRBD1, unconfirmable since there is no DNA. The germline V gene has CDR1 MRHNA and CDR2 SNTAGT. This CDR3 contains 14 residues. The CDR3 protein is CASPRGTGVYEQYF.

The rearrangement uses TRBV13 and TRBJ2-7; TCRdb's D call of TRBD2 is untestable without DNA. Per the germline V gene, CDR1 is PRHDT and CDR2 is FYEKMQ (reference sequence). This CDR3 spans 15 amino acids. CDR3 region: CASSWTSGSTYEQYF.

This chain links TRBV15 with TRBJ2-3; TCRdb calls TRBD1, which cannot be checked without DNA. This CDR3 is built from 16 residues. Germline CDR1 is LNHNV and CDR2 is YYDKDF (reference sequence). The CDR3 sequence is CATSTFSGQSTDTQYF.

The genes are TRBV5-6 and TRBJ2-7; the D gene TCRdb calls, TRBD1, cannot be checked with no DNA. Looked up from germline, CDR1 is SGHDT and CDR2 is YYEEEE. The CDR3 length is 14 residues. CDR3 protein: CASSLGNRGYEQYF. The whole variable domain, filled in from reference TRBV5-6 and TRBJ2-7, reads DAGVTQSPTHLIKTRGQQVTLRCSPKSGHDTVSWYQQALGQGPQFIFQYYEEEERQRGNFPDRFSGHQFPNYSSELNVNALLLGDSALYLCASSLGNRGYEQYFGPGTRLTVT.

This chain joins TRBV5-1 and TRBJ2-7; TCRdb indicates TRBD1, and absent DNA this call remains unverified. In germline, CDR1 is SGHRS, CDR2 YFSETQ. The CDR3 length is 15 residues. The CDR3 here is CASSLDYRGAYEQYF. Supplemented by reference TRBV5-1 and TRBJ2-7, the full variable domain reads KAGVTQTPRYLIKTRGQQVTLSCSPISGHRSVSWYQQTPGQGLQFLFEYFSETQRNKGNFPGRFSGRQFSNSRSEMNVSTLELGDSALYLCASSLDYRGAYEQYFGPGTRLTVT.

The chain recombines TRBV4-2 with TRBJ2-4; TCRdb outputs TRBD1, but without DNA this stays unchecked. Germline CDR1 is LGHNA and CDR2 is YNFKEQ. The CDR3 is 13 residues long. The CDR3 sequence: CASSHARGNIQYF.

CDR3 sequence: CASSLEDKAFF. V usage is TRBV5-6 and J usage is TRBJ1-1. The CDR3 is 11 amino acids. In germline, CDR1 is SGHDT, CDR2 YYEEEE.

The rearrangement uses TRBV2 and TRBJ1-6. CDR1 and CDR2 from the germline V gene are SNHLY and FYNNEI. This CDR3 is 15 amino acids long. The CDR3 spells CASSALSGPDSPLHF.

The chain has TRBV12-3 or TRBV12-4 and TRBJ1-5; TCRdb's D call of TRBD1 is untestable without DNA. This CDR3 is built from 14 residues. CDR3 sequence reads: CASSPDRELKPQHF.

CDR3 in amino acids: CATQGSYTGELFF. The chain links TRBV2 to TRBJ2-2; lacking DNA, the TRBD1 call made by TCRdb goes unchecked. The CDR3 runs 13 residues. Germline values: CDR1 SNHLY, CDR2 FYNNEI.

The chain has TRBV7-9 and TRBJ2-3; TCRdb lists TRBD2, though no DNA is available to test this call. Per germline, CDR1 SEHNR and CDR2 FQNEAQ (reference sequence). This CDR3 comprises 16 residues. CDR3 protein: CASSPRDYPATDTQYF.

J is TRBJ2-3 and V is TRBV11-2; TCRdb's D call, TRBD1, is unchecked because there is no DNA. The CDR3 consists of 15 residues. The germline CDR1 and CDR2 sequences are SGHAT and FQNNGV. CDR3 amino acids: CASSSRDQGTDTQYF.

The V gene is TRBV16, the J gene TRBJ1-3; TCRdb indicates TRBD1, and absent DNA this call remains unverified. The CDR3 loop spans 15 amino acids. The germline CDR1 and CDR2 sequences are KGHSY and FQNENV. CDR3 sequence reads: CASSQSPDRGNTIYF.

This chain connects TRBV6-1 to TRBJ1-4. The CDR3 contains 13 residues. Germline loops: CDR1 MNHNS, CDR2 SASEGT. CDR3 protein: CASTDRRNEKLFF.

J is TRBJ2-2 and V is TRBV4-1; TCRdb's D gene call, TRBD1, goes unchecked for lack of DNA. The CDR3 spans 15 residues. CDR1 is MGHRA, CDR2 YSYEKL, per germline. The CDR3 sequence is CASSQVPGGHGELFF.

The chain combines TRBV7-9 with TRBJ2-5; absent DNA, TCRdb's TRBD1 call cannot be checked. The CDR3 is 16 residues long. Germline values: CDR1 SEHNR, CDR2 FQNEAQ (reference sequence). The CDR3 protein is CASSPPAGTPKETQYF.

V usage is TRBV5-6 and J usage is TRBJ2-7; TCRdb calls TRBD1, which cannot be checked without DNA. Germline V CDR1 and CDR2: SGHDT, YYEEEE. The CDR3 is made up of 15 amino acids. The CDR3 here is CASSKDSNPTYEQYF.

This chain uses TRBV2 with TRBJ2-5; TCRdb reports TRBD1, a call that lacks DNA to check it against. The CDR3 runs 12 residues. CDR1 and CDR2 (germline): SNHLY, FYNNEI. CDR3: CASRRQQETQYF.

The V call is TRBV30, the J call TRBJ2-7. In germline, CDR1 is GTSNPN, CDR2 SVGIG (reference sequence). The length of the CDR3 is 13 residues. The chain's CDR3 is CAWSPNSGREQYF.

The V and J genes are TRBV6-5 and TRBJ2-3; with no DNA, the TCRdb D assignment of TRBD2 cannot be verified. The CDR3 sequence is 18 residues long. Germline V gene sequence: CDR1 MNHEY, CDR2 SVGAGI. CDR3 protein: CASSYTSGGAAGTDTQYF.

The chain couples TRBV12-5 to TRBJ2-7; TCRdb lists TRBD1, though no DNA is available to test this call. This CDR3 has 15 amino acids. CDR1 LGHNT and CDR2 FRNRAP come from the germline V gene. CDR3: CASGLGWTDNYEQYF.

This sequence joins TRBV9 and TRBJ1-1; TCRdb outputs TRBD1, but without DNA this stays unchecked. The CDR3 runs to 14 residues. The V gene's germline CDR1 is SGDLS and CDR2 YYNGEE. The CDR3 sequence: CASSGGTGHTEAFF.

The chain joins TRBV7-2 to TRBJ2-3; TCRdb's D gene call, TRBD1, goes unchecked for lack of DNA. In germline, CDR1 is SGHTA, CDR2 FQGNSA. The CDR3 runs 15 residues. The CDR3 reads CASSLGTGHTDTQYF.

The V and J genes are TRBV13 and TRBJ2-6; TCRdb proposes TRBD1, but this gene call is untestable without DNA. The CDR3 is 20 residues long. Germline CDR1 is PRHDT and CDR2 is FYEKMQ (reference sequence). CDR3 amino acids: CASSLKIVGQATSGANVLTF.

J is TRBJ2-5 and V is TRBV6-2 or TRBV6-3; TCRdb's D call of TRBD2 is untestable without DNA. The CDR3 covers 18 residues. Germline assignment: CDR1 MNHEY and CDR2 SVGEGT. The CDR3 protein is CASSDLRTSGGLQETQYF.

V usage is TRBV2 and J usage is TRBJ1-1; with no DNA, the TCRdb D assignment of TRBD1 cannot be verified. The CDR3 loop spans 13 amino acids. Germline lookup yields CDR1 SNHLY and CDR2 FYNNEI. CDR3 sequence reads: CASSFPPDAEAFF.

V is TRBV20-1 and J is TRBJ1-1; the TRBD1 assignment by TCRdb is unverifiable without DNA. CDR1 DFQATT and CDR2 SNEGSKA come from the germline V gene (reference sequence). The length of the CDR3 is 16 residues. The CDR3 reads CSARDRDRGMNTEAFF.

This chain joins TRBV6-1 and TRBJ2-1. The length of the CDR3 is 15 residues. CDR1 and CDR2 (germline): MNHNS, SASEGT. The CDR3 loop reads CASTAGWSVHNEQFF.

J is TRBJ2-6 and V is TRBV6-4; TCRdb's D gene call, TRBD1, goes unchecked for lack of DNA. This CDR3 has 15 amino acids. Germline V CDR1 and CDR2: MRHNA, SNTAGT. The CDR3 loop reads CASSDRGTGANVLTF.

The chain recombines TRBV4-2 with TRBJ1-1. The germline gives CDR1 LGHNA, CDR2 YNFKEQ. The CDR3 spans 16 residues. The chain's CDR3 is CASSQDALTMNTEAFF.